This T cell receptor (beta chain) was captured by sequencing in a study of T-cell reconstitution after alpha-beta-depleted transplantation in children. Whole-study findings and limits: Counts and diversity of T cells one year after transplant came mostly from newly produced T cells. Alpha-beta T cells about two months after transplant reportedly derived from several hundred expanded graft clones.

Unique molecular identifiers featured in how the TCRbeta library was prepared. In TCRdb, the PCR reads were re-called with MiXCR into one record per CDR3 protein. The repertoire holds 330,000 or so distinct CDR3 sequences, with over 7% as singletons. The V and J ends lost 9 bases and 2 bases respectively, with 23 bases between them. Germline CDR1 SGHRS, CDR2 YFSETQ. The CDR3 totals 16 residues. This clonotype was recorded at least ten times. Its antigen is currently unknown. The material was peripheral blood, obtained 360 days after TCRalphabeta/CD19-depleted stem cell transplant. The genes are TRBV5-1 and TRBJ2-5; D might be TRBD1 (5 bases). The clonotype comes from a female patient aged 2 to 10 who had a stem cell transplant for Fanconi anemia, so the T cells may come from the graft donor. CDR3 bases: TGCGCCACCTCCCTGGGAACAGGAACCATACAAGAGACCCAGTACTTC. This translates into CATSLGTGTIQETQYF.